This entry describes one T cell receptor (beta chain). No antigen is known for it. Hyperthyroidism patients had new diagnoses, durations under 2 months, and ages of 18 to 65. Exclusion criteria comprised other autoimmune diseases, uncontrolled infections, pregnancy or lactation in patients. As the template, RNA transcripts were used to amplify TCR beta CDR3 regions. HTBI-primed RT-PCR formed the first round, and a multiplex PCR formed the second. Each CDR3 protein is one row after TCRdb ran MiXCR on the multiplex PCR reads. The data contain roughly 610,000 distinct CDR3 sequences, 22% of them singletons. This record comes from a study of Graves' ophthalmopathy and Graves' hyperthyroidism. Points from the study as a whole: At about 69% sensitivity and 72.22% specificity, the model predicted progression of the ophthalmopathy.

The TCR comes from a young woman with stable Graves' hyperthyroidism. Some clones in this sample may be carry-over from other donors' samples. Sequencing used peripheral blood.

The CDR3 here is CASSRGLGVNTEAFF. Here the CDR3 DNA reads TGCGCCAGCAGCCGAGGGTTAGGTGTGAACACTGAAGCTTTCTTT. V is TRBV4-1 and J is TRBJ1-1; D unclear. V dropped 4 bases and J dropped 0 bases, with 12 bases sitting between them. The germline V gene has CDR1 MGHRA and CDR2 YSYEKL. The CDR3 sequence is 15 residues long.